The TCR beta chain described here comes from a study of OX40 agonist ivuxolimab in advanced cancers. TCRdb's table, derived via immunoSEQ multiplex PCR, lists solely in-frame clones and lacks some. Here the sample spans some 83,000 clones, roughly 86% being singletons. In regard to this clone: Its antigen is currently unknown.

Study-level points and caveats: Dose levels from 0.1 to 3.0 mg/kg saw CD4+ and CD8+ blood T cells expand clonally by week 6.

The germline gives CDR1 LGHNA, CDR2 YNFKEQ. The CDR3 is 17 residues long. Losses at the gene ends were 3 bases for V and 1 base for J; bases not matched to a gene: 2. This chain uses TRBV4-2 with TRBJ2-2; TRBD2 matches 13 bases. The material was CD4+ or CD8+ T cells sorted from blood, obtained in a trial of the OX40 agonist ivuxolimab. This TCR was sampled from an adult with an advanced solid tumor such as melanoma, head and neck, liver or kidney cancer. The CDR3 region has the DNA TGTGCCAGCAGCCAGGGACTAGCGGGAAAGAACACCGGGGAGCTGTTTTTT. Protein sequence: CASSQGLAGKNTGELFF.